What follows describes a single TCR beta chain. The sample is drawn from a study of response to subunit inactivated influenza vaccine. Trimming removed 1 base from V and 1 base from J, with 13 bases in between. The CDR3 sequence is 16 residues long. Germline-derived CDR1 and CDR2 are MGHRA and YSYEKL. TCRdb re-derived calls from the RT-PCR reads in MiXCR, one entry per CDR3 protein. This repertoire shows 250,000 to 350,000 distinct CDR3 sequences, 20% to 25% found once; its top ten account for about a tenth. V is TRBV4-1 and J is TRBJ1-2, with a tentative D call TRBD1 (5 bases). The sequencing used PBMCs from blood, collected less than 22 months after vaccination. The source is a man between 45 and 75 years old who received an inactivated influenza vaccine. This CDR3 reads CASSQASDTINYGYTF. The CDR3 DNA is TGCGCCAGCAGCCAAGCTTCGGACACGATTAACTATGGCTACACCTTC.